The 14 T cell receptor beta chains in this list originate from one sample, sequenced in a study of cytomegalovirus exposure and HLA in healthy donors. The PCR had 60 Vbeta and 13 Jbeta primers. Profiled with immunoSEQ multiplex PCR; TCRdb holds only in-frame clones, not every one. This table holds 130,000 or so clones, around 78% found once. The sample consisted of PBMCs. The origin of the receptors is a man in his forties or fifties in good health and CMV-seronegative.

A word on this clone: One junction end does not reproduce the germline sequence, and a read error may be involved. The chain is built from TRBV7-7 and TRBJ2-6; maybe TRBD2 (6 bases). Germline V gene lookup returns CDR1 SSHAT and CDR2 FNYEAQ (reference sequence). The CDR3 is made up of 15 amino acids. CDR3 coding DNA: TGTGCTAGCAGCTTAGGAGGGTCCGGGGCCAACGTCCTGACTTTC. It specifies CASSLGGSGANVLTF.

This clone was seen a handful of times. The chain combines TRBV7-2 with TRBJ2-5, with 7 bases that match TRBD2. Germline V gene sequence: CDR1 SGHTA, CDR2 FQGNSA. Germline trimming cut 4 bases from V and 0 bases from J; bases unmatched to any gene: 5. The CDR3 length is 15 residues. This CDR3 is CASSSGLPYQETQYF. DNA of the CDR3: TGTGCCAGCAGCTCGGGACTACCCTACCAAGAGACCCAGTACTTC.

V and J are TRBV7-2 and TRBJ2-7; the match to TRBD2 covers 9 bases. The length of the CDR3 is 15 residues. V trimming: 1 base; J trimming: 6 bases; junction bases outside the gene matches: 7. The germline gives CDR1 SGHTA, CDR2 FQGNSA. Written as DNA, the CDR3 is TGTGCCAGCAGCTTAGGCGGTAGCGGGGGCGTCGAGCAGTACTTC. It translates to CASSLGGSGGVEQYF. The full variable domain, rest sourced from reference TRBV7-2 and TRBJ2-7, is GAGVSQSPSNKVTEKGKDVELRCDPISGHTALYWYRQSLGQGLEFLIYFQGNSAPDKSGLPSDRFSAERTGGSVSTLTIQRTQQEDSAVYLCASSLGGSGGVEQYFGPGTRLTVT.

The gene calls are TRBV7-2 and TRBJ2-7; D gene uncertain. The CDR3 has 13 residues. Deletions cut 1 base from V and 2 bases from J, with 6 bases between. Germline-derived CDR1 and CDR2 are SGHTA and FQGNSA. The CDR3 coding sequence is TGTGCCAGCAGCTTAGTACCAGCCTACGAGCAGTACTTC. It encodes CASSLVPAYEQYF.

The chain joins TRBV27 to TRBJ2-1; perhaps TRBD2 as D (6 bases). Germline V gene data show CDR1 as MNHEY and CDR2 as SMNVEV (reference sequence). The CDR3 consists of 11 residues. Trimming removed 4 bases at V and 9 bases at J, with 7 bases between. DNA of the CDR3: TGTGCCAGCAGTTCTAGCGCTGAGCAGTTCTTC. Its translation is CASSSSAEQFF.

The chain combines TRBV18 with TRBJ2-5; 8 nucleotides match TRBD1. The CDR3 consists of 14 residues. Germline loops: CDR1 KGHSH, CDR2 LQKENI. The trim removed 3 bases at V and 4 bases at J, leaving 4 bases unmatched. The DNA of the CDR3 is TGTGCCAGCTCACCGGGACAGGTCCCAGAGACCCAGTACTTC. It encodes CASSPGQVPETQYF.

This clone was found once. The gene calls are TRBV21-1 and TRBJ1-5; no DNA check was done on the table's D call, TRBD1. TRBV21-1 is assigned pseudogene status. CDR3 length: 15 residues. In DNA form, the CDR3 reads TGTGCCAGCAGCAAGGGGCGCTATAGCAATCAGCCCCAGCATTTT. This encodes CASSKGRYSNQPQHF.

The rearrangement links TRBV9 to TRBJ2-1; possible D gene TRBD2, 7 bases. This CDR3 has 15 residues. Deletions cut 4 bases from V and 7 bases from J, with 18 bases between. In germline, CDR1 is SGDLS, CDR2 YYNGEE. The CDR3, as DNA: TGTGCCAGCAGCCCCGATGGGGGGGCGGCAAATGAGCAGTTCTTC. This encodes CASSPDGGAANEQFF.

This rearrangement joins TRBV5-4 to TRBJ1-1; no reliable D call. The CDR3 is 16 amino acids. Trimming removed 0 bases from V and 3 bases from J, with 15 bases in between. CDR1 SGHNT and CDR2 YYREEE come from the germline V gene (reference sequence). The CDR3 loop is CASSLDAIELDTEAFF. The CDR3 nucleotides read TGTGCCAGCAGCTTGGATGCGATTGAGTTGGACACTGAAGCTTTCTTT.

J is TRBJ2-4 and V is TRBV28; maybe TRBD1 (7 bases). Per the germline V gene, CDR1 is MDHEN and CDR2 is SYDVKM. CDR3 length equals 13 residues. DNA for the CDR3: TGTGCTTGCGGCGGGACAGACAAAAACATTCAGTACTTC. Encoded protein: CACGGTDKNIQYF.

The DNA of the CDR3 is TGTGCCAGCAGTGAAGCGCCGGAGGTCACTGAAGCTTTCTTT. Its protein product is CASSEAPEVTEAFF. The V and J genes are TRBV6-1 and TRBJ1-1, with no clear D. Trimming removed 0 bases from V and 4 bases from J, with 9 bases in between. The CDR3 spans 14 residues. The germline V gene encodes CDR1 MNHNS and CDR2 SASEGT.

The rearrangement links TRBV7-2 to TRBJ2-5; 10 bases match TRBD2. Germline V gene lookup returns CDR1 SGHTA and CDR2 FQGNSA. The ends lost 3 bases at V and 4 bases at J; junction bases unmatched: 5. The CDR3 totals 15 residues. CDR3 sequence (DNA): TGTGCCAGCAGCTTCTCTAGCGGGGGAGGAGAGACCCAGTACTTC. Translation gives CASSFSSGGGETQYF.

The chain is built from TRBV29-1 and TRBJ2-1, with 7 bases that match TRBD2. This CDR3 comprises 20 residues. Trimming cost V 2 bases and J 9 bases; bases outside gene matches: 28. CDR1 and CDR2 from the germline V gene are SQVTM and ANQGSEA. CDR3 sequence (DNA): TGCAGCGTTGAAACGGGGGGAGCTAGCTCCTTCCACGGGAGGATCGGTGAGCAGTTCTTC. Encoded protein: CSVETGGASSFHGRIGEQFF.

The J gene is TRBJ1-4, the V gene TRBV27; a weak D match, TRBD1 (5 bases). Trimming shortened V by 3 bases and J by 5 bases, and 13 bases separated the two germline ends. This CDR3 is 15 amino acids long. The V gene's germline CDR1 is MNHEY and CDR2 SMNVEV (reference sequence). CDR3 sequence: CASSFRRGRNEKLFF. CDR3 coding DNA: TGTGCCAGCAGTTTTAGGAGGGGCCGGAATGAAAAACTGTTTTTT.